The clone carrying this TCR beta chain was observed once. TCRdb's copy holds only in-frame clones and misses some; the assay was immunoSEQ multiplex PCR. The data hold around 81,000 clones, with around nine tenths observed a single time. This entry comes from a study of blood T cell repertoires in COVID-19. The ends lost 3 bases at V and 4 bases at J; junction bases unmatched: 16. The CDR3 length is 18 residues. The germline CDR1 and CDR2 sequences are SGHAT and FQNNGV. The TCR was taken from a woman in her sixties or seventies with acute or convalescent COVID-19. The rearrangement links TRBV11-2 to TRBJ1-2, with 8 bases lining up with TRBD1. Sequencing was performed on peripheral blood. Here the CDR3 reads CASSFYPARGLQSYGYTF. The CDR3 DNA sequence: TGTGCCAGCAGCTTTTATCCAGCCAGGGGGCTTCAAAGCTATGGCTACACCTTC.